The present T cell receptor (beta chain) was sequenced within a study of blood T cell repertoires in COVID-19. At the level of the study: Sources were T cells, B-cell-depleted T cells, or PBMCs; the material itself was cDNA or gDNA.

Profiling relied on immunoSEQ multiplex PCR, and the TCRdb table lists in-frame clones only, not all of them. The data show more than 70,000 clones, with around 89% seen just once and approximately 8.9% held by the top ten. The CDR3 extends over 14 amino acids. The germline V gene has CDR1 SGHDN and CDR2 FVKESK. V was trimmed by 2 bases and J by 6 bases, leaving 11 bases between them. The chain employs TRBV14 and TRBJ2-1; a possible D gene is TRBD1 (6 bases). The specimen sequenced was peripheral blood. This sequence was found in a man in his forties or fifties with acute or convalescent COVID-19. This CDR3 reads CASSQSQGFNEQFF. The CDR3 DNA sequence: TGTGCCAGCAGCCAATCTCAGGGGTTCAATGAGCAGTTCTTC.